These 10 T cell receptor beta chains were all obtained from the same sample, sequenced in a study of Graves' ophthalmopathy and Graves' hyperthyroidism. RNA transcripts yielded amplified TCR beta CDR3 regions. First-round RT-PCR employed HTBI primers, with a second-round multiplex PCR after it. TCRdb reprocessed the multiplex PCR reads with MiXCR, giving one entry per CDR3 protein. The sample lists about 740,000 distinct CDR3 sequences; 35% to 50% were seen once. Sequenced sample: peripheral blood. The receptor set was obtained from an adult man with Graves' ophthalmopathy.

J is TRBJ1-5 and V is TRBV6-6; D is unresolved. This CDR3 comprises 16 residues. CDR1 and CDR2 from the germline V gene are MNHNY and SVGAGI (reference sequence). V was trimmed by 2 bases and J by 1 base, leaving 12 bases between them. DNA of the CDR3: TGTGCCAGCAGTTACAAGGGATTCAAGAGCAATCAGCCCCAGCATTTT. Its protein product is CASSYKGFKSNQPQHF.

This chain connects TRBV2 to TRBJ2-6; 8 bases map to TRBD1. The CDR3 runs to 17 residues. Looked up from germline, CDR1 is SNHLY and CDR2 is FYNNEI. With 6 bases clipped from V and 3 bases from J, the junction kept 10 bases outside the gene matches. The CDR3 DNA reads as TGTGCCAGCAGAGATATTCAGGGGGCGAGTGGGGCCAACGTCCTGACTTTC. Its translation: CASRDIQGASGANVLTF. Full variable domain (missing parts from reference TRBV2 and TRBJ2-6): EPEVTQTPSHQVTQMGQEVILRCVPISNHLYFYWYRQILGQKVEFLVSFYNNEISEKSEIFDDQFSVERPDGSNFTLKIRSTKLEDSAMYFCASRDIQGASGANVLTFGAGSRLTVL.

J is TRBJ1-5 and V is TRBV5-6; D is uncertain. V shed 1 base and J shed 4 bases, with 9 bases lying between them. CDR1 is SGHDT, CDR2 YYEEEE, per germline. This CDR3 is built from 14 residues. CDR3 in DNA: TGTGCCAGCAGCTTGTCAGTACAAAATCAGCCCCAGCATTTT. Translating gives CASSLSVQNQPQHF.

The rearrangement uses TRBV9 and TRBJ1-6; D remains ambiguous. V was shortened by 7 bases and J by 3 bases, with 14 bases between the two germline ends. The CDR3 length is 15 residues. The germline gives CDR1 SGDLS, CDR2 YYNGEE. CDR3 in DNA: TGTGCCAGCTCACCACCGGGTGACTATAATTCACCCCTCCACTTT. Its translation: CASSPPGDYNSPLHF. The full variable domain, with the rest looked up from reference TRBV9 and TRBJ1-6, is DSGVTQTPKHLITATGQRVTLRCSPRSGDLSVYWYQQSLDQGLQFLIQYYNGEERAKGNILERFSAQQFPDLHSELNLSSLELGDSALYFCASSPPGDYNSPLHFGNGTRLTVT.

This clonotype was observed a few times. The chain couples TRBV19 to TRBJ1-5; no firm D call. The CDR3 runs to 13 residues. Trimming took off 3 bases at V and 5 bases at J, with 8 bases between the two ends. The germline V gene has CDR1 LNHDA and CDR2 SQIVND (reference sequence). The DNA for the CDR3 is TGTGCCAGTAGTATGTTAGCTCATCAGCCCCAGCATTTT. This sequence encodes CASSMLAHQPQHF.

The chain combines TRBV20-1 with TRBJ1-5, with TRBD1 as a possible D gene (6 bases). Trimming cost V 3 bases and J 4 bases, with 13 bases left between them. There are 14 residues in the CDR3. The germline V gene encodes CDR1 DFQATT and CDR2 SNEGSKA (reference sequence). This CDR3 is CSARSGTKNQPQHF. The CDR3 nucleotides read TGCAGTGCTAGGTCTGGGACAAAAAATCAGCCCCAGCATTTT.

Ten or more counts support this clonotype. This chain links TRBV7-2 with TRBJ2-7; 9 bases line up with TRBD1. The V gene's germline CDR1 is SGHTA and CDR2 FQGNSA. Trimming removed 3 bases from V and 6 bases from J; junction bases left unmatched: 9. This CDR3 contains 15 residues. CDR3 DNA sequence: TGTGCCAGCAGCTTTCAGGTGGGACAGGGACGCGAGCAGTACTTC. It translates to CASSFQVGQGREQYF. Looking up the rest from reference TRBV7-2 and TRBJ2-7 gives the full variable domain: GAGVSQSPSNKVTEKGKDVELRCDPISGHTALYWYRQSLGQGLEFLIYFQGNSAPDKSGLPSDRFSAERTGGSVSTLTIQRTQQEDSAVYLCASSFQVGQGREQYFGPGTRLTVT.

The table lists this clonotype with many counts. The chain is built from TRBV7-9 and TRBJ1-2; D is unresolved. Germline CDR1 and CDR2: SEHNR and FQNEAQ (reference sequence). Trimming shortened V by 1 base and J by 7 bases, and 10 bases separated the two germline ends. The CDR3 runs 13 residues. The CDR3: CASSLVSGFGYTF. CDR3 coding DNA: TGTGCCAGCAGCTTAGTTTCGGGCTTTGGCTACACCTTC. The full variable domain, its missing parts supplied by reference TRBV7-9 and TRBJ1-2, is DTGVSQNPRHKITKRGQNVTFRCDPISEHNRLYWYRQTLGQGPEFLTYFQNEAQLEKSRLLSDRFSAERPKGSFSTLEIQRTEQGDSAMYLCASSLVSGFGYTFGSGTRLTVV.

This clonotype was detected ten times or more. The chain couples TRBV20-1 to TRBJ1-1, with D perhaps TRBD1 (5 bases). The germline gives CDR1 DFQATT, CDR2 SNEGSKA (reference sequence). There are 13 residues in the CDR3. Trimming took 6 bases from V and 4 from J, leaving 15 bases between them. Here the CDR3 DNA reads TGCAGTGCAGGAGGCAGGGATGGCACTGAAGCTTTCTTT. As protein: CSAGGRDGTEAFF.

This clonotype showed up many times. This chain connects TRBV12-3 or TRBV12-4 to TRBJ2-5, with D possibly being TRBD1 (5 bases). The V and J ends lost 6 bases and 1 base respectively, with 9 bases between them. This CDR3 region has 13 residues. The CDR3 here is CASREQGQETQYF. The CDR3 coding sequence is TGTGCCAGCAGGGAGCAGGGCCAAGAGACCCAGTACTTC.